Included here is one T cell receptor (beta chain) sequence, with context. Repertoires were generated with immunoSEQ multiplex PCR, while TCRdb's copy carries only in-frame clones and drops some. The table lists fewer than 20,000 clones, 85% to 90% of them singletons. This specimen belongs to a study of T cell changes during pregnancy in multiple sclerosis. The TCR sequence derives from a female donor in good health, enrolled as a control in a pregnancy study. The sequences come from CD4+ T cells from peripheral blood mononuclear cells, collected in the first trimester of pregnancy.

This chain's CDR3 is CASSLAAGHNEQFF. In DNA form, the CDR3 reads TGCGCCAGCAGCTTGGCCGCGGGGCACAATGAGCAGTTCTTC. The J gene is TRBJ2-1, the V gene TRBV5-1; D is possibly TRBD2 (6 bases). Trimming stripped 0 bases from V and 5 bases from J, with 9 bases between. CDR3 size: 14 residues. Germline loops: CDR1 SGHRS, CDR2 YFSETQ.